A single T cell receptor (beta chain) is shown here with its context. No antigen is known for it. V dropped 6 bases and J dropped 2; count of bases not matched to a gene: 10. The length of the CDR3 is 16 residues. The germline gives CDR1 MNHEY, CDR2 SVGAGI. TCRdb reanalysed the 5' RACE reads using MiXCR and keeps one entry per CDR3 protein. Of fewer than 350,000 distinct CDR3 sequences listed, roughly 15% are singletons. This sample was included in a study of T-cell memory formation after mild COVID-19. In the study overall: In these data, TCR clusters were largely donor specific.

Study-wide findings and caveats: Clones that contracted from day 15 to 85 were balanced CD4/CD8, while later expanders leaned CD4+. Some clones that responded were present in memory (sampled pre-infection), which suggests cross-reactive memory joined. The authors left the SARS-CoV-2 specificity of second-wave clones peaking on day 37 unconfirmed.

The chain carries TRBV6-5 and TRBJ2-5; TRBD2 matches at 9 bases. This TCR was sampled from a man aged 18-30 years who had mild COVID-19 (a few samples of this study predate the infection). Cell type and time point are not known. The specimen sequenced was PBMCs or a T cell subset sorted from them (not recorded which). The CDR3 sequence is CASSHGERGVQETQYF. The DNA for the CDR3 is TGTGCCAGCAGCCACGGGGAGCGGGGGGTACAAGAGACCCAGTACTTC.